These T cell receptor beta chains were read from a single sample in a study of shared clonotypes between healthy human individuals. Clones were sequenced by immunoSEQ multiplex PCR, and TCRdb holds only the in-frame ones, with some missing. The sample has about 680,000 clones; about 92% are singletons. The sample comprised naive CD8+ T cells sorted from blood. Receptors were obtained from a man aged 25 to 40 in good health. Each CDR3 is given with its conserved first and last residue. D genes are given only for firm matches. For some rows the clone size is stated as once, few or many, or as a class when expanded; others skip it.

j_gene: TRBJ1-2; d_gene: .; v_gene: TRBV15; abundance: .; CDR3aa: CATSPPGAGYGYTF; CDR3nt: TGTGCCACCAGCCCACCCGGGGCAGGCTATGGCTACACCTTC
j_gene: TRBJ2-7; d_gene: TRBD2; v_gene: TRBV7-2; abundance: .; CDR3aa: CASSLGTSVEQYF; CDR3nt: TGTGCCAGCAGCTTGGGGACTAGCGTCGAGCAGTACTTC
j_gene: TRBJ2-7; d_gene: .; v_gene: TRBV5-1; abundance: .; CDR3aa: CASSVTLAHEQYF; CDR3nt: TGCGCCAGCAGCGTAACACTAGCTCACGAGCAGTACTTC
j_gene: TRBJ2-1; d_gene: .; v_gene: TRBV7-2; abundance: once; CDR3aa: CASSLAVLSSYNEQFF; CDR3nt: TGTGCCAGCAGCTTAGCGGTATTGAGCTCCTACAATGAGCAGTTCTTC
j_gene: TRBJ2-3; d_gene: .; v_gene: TRBV27; abundance: once; CDR3aa: CASSYRADTQYF; CDR3nt: TGTGCCAGCAGTTACAGGGCAGATACGCAGTATTTT
j_gene: TRBJ2-3; d_gene: .; v_gene: TRBV7-8; abundance: .; CDR3aa: CASSPNTDTQYF; CDR3nt: TGTGCCAGCAGCCCCAACACAGATACGCAGTATTTT
j_gene: TRBJ1-5; d_gene: .; v_gene: TRBV5-7; abundance: .; CDR3aa: CASSFSTGESNQPQHF; CDR3nt: TGTGCCAGCAGCTTTTCGACAGGTGAGAGCAATCAGCCCCAGCATTTT
j_gene: TRBJ2-1; d_gene: TRBD1; v_gene: TRBV9; abundance: .; CDR3aa: CASSPTGTGIFNEQFF; CDR3nt: TGTGCCAGCAGCCCCACCGGGACAGGGATTTTCAATGAGCAGTTCTTC
j_gene: TRBJ1-1; d_gene: TRBD1; v_gene: TRBV30; abundance: .; CDR3aa: CAWSATGPEAFF; CDR3nt: TGTGCCTGGAGCGCGACAGGGCCGGAAGCTTTCTTT
j_gene: TRBJ2-7; d_gene: .; v_gene: TRBV11-3; abundance: once; CDR3aa: CASSLPGSPYEQYF; CDR3nt: TGTGCCAGCAGCCTACCGGGGTCCCCCTACGAGCAGTACTTC
j_gene: TRBJ2-5; d_gene: .; v_gene: TRBV10-3; abundance: .; CDR3aa: CAISSEAGWKQETQYF; CDR3nt: TGTGCCATCAGCTCGGAAGCGGGTTGGAAACAAGAGACCCAGTACTTC
j_gene: TRBJ2-1; d_gene: TRBD2; v_gene: TRBV15; abundance: .; CDR3aa: CATSRDRSGGRQFF; CDR3nt: TGTGCCACCAGCAGAGACCGGAGCGGGGGCAGGCAGTTCTTC
j_gene: TRBJ2-7; d_gene: TRBD1; v_gene: TRBV6-5; abundance: .; CDR3aa: CASSYRQGAYEQYF; CDR3nt: TGTGCCAGCAGTTACAGGCAGGGGGCCTACGAGCAGTACTTC
j_gene: TRBJ1-2; d_gene: .; v_gene: TRBV7-9; abundance: .; CDR3aa: CASSYYRDGYTF; CDR3nt: TGTGCCAGCAGCTATTACAGGGATGGCTACACCTTC
j_gene: TRBJ1-4; d_gene: TRBD1; v_gene: TRBV11-2; abundance: .; CDR3aa: CASSPSTGFGEKLFF; CDR3nt: TGTGCCAGCAGCCCATCGACAGGGTTTGGGGAAAAACTGTTTTTT
j_gene: TRBJ2-2; d_gene: .; v_gene: TRBV5-4; abundance: .; CDR3aa: CASSSRGTGELFF; CDR3nt: TGTGCCAGCAGCTCCCGCGGAACCGGGGAGCTGTTTTTT
j_gene: TRBJ2-3; d_gene: TRBD2; v_gene: TRBV7-6; abundance: .; CDR3aa: CASSFLAGGTDTQYF; CDR3nt: TGTGCCAGCAGCTTTCTAGCGGGAGGAACAGATACGCAGTATTTT
j_gene: TRBJ2-1; d_gene: .; v_gene: TRBV11-2; abundance: .; CDR3aa: CASIMTDYNEQFF; CDR3nt: TGTGCCAGCATTATGACAGACTACAATGAGCAGTTCTTC
j_gene: TRBJ2-1; d_gene: .; v_gene: TRBV11-3; abundance: .; CDR3aa: CASSSAPHNEQFF; CDR3nt: TGTGCCAGCAGCTCGGCTCCGCACAATGAGCAGTTCTTC
j_gene: TRBJ2-1; d_gene: .; v_gene: TRBV7-2; abundance: .; CDR3aa: CASSPGTPYNEQFF; CDR3nt: TGTGCCAGCAGCCCGGGGACACCTTACAATGAGCAGTTCTTC
j_gene: TRBJ2-3; d_gene: .; v_gene: TRBV25-1; abundance: .; CDR3aa: CASSRMADSTDTQYF; CDR3nt: TGTGCCAGCAGTAGAATGGCGGACAGCACAGATACGCAGTATTTT
j_gene: TRBJ2-3; d_gene: TRBD1; v_gene: TRBV5-4; abundance: .; CDR3aa: CASSSPGTAPTDTQYF; CDR3nt: TGTGCCAGCAGCTCCCCCGGGACAGCTCCCACAGATACGCAGTATTTT
j_gene: TRBJ2-2; d_gene: .; v_gene: TRBV4-3; abundance: once; CDR3aa: CASSVGSANTGELFF; CDR3nt: TGCGCCAGCAGCGTAGGGTCAGCGAACACCGGGGAGCTGTTTTTT
j_gene: TRBJ2-3; d_gene: .; v_gene: TRBV7-2; abundance: .; CDR3aa: CASSILIGTDTQYF; CDR3nt: TGTGCCAGCAGCATCCTGATCGGCACAGATACGCAGTATTTT
j_gene: TRBJ2-1; d_gene: .; v_gene: TRBV29-1; abundance: .; CDR3aa: CSVEQGYNEQFF; CDR3nt: TGCAGCGTTGAACAGGGCTACAATGAGCAGTTCTTC
j_gene: TRBJ2-7; d_gene: .; v_gene: TRBV27; abundance: few; CDR3aa: CASSPGTFYEQYF; CDR3nt: TGTGCCAGCAGCCCCGGGACGTTCTACGAGCAGTACTTC